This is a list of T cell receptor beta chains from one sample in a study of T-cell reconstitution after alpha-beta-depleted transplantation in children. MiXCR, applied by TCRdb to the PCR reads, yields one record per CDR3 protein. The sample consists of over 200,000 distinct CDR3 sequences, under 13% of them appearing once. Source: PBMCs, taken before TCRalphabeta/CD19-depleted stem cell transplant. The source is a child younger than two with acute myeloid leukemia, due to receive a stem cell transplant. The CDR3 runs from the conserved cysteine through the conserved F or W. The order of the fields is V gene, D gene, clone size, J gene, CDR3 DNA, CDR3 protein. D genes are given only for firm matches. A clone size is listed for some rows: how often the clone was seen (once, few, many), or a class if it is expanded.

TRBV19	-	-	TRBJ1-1	TGTGCCAGTAGTATTGACAGGATGGAGGGCACTGAAGCTTTCTTT	CASSIDRMEGTEAFF
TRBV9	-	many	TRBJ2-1	TGTGCCAGCAGCCCCAACCGGGACATAACGTTCTTC	CASSPNRDITFF
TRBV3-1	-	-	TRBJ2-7	TGTGCCAGCAACTTCCAGATTTCCTACGAGCAGTACTTC	CASNFQISYEQYF
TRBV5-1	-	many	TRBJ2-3	TGCGCCAGCAGCTTGGCCCGGGACGCCCGATTGGATACGCAGTATTTT	CASSLARDARLDTQYF
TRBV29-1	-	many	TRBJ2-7	TGCAGCGTTGCAGGGGCCTACGAGCAGTACTTC	CSVAGAYEQYF
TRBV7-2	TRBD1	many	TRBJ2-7	TGTGCCAGCAGCTTACGGTTGGGGACAGGGGGCGTGGAGCAGTACTTC	CASSLRLGTGGVEQYF
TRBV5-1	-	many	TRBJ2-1	TGCGCCAGCAGCTTGGCCTTAGACTCTTACAATGAGCAGTTCTTC	CASSLALDSYNEQFF
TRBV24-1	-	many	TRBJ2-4	TGTGCCACCTCGAGGGGTGGGGAGGACATTCAGTACTTC	CATSRGGEDIQYF
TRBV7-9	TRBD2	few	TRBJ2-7	TGTGCCAGCAGCCCCGTGGGAGGGTGGCGTGACGAGCAGTACTTC	CASSPVGGWRDEQYF
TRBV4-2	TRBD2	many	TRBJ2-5	TGTGCCAGCAGCCTAGGGGGACTAGCGGGATTGGAGACCCAGTACTTC	CASSLGGLAGLETQYF
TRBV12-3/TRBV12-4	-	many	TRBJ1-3	TGTGCCAGCAGTTTAAGGTTCTCTGGAAACACCATATATTTT	CASSLRFSGNTIYF
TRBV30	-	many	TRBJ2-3	TGTGCCTGGGGGCCCCCGGGGCGCACAGATACGCAGTATTTT	CAWGPPGRTDTQYF
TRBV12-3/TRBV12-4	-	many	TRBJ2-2	TGTGCCAGCAGTTTAGGGGGGACTCTAACCGGGGAGCTGTTTTTT	CASSLGGTLTGELFF
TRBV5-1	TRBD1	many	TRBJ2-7	TGCGCCAGCAGTTCGGACAGGACCCTCTACGAGCAGTACTTC	CASSSDRTLYEQYF
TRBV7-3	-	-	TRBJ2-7	TGTGCCGGCAGCTTAAGTGGACAGTTCAACGAGCAGTACTTC	CAGSLSGQFNEQYF
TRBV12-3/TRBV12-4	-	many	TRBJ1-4	TGTGCCAGCAGTTCCACAGGGTTGACGGGGAAACTGTTTTTT	CASSSTGLTGKLFF
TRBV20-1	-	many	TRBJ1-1	TGCAGTGCTAGGGCGGGGGTCACTGAAGCTTTCTTT	CSARAGVTEAFF
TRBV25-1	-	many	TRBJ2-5	TGTGCCAGCAGTGAAGGAGGTCAAGAGACCCAGTACTTC	CASSEGGQETQYF
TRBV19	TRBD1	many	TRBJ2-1	TGTGCCAGTTCCCTCAACCGGGGACAGGGGATTAATGAGCAGTTCTTC	CASSLNRGQGINEQFF
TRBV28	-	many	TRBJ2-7	TGTGCCAGCCGTCAATCCTACGAGCAGTACTTC	CASRQSYEQYF
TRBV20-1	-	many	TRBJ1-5	TGCAGTGCTGCTTTGGGACATTCAAACCAGCCCCAGCATTTT	CSAALGHSNQPQHF
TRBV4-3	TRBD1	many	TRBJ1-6	TGCGCCAGCAGCCGGGACAGGGTAGGCGAACCCCTCCACTTT	CASSRDRVGEPLHF
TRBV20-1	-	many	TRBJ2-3	TGCAGTGCTTTTCGACCAACAGATACGCAGTATTTT	CSAFRPTDTQYF
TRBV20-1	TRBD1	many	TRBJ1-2	TGCAGTGTAGACGACAGGGATTCTTATGGCTACACCTTC	CSVDDRDSYGYTF
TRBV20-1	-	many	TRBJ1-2	TGCAGTGCTATCAGGGGCGCAGTTAACTATGGCTACACCTTC	CSAIRGAVNYGYTF
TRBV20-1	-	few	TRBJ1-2	TGCAGTGCTAGAGTAGCTCCGGGGAGTGGCTACACCTTC	CSARVAPGSGYTF
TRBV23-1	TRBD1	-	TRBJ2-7	TGCGCCAGCAGTCAATGCACCTCAACAGGGGGTGTTTCCGAGCAGTACTTC	CASSQCTSTGGVSEQYF
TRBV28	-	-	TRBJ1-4	TGTGCCAGCAGTTTAGGGGGCAGGGCTGAAAAACTGTTTTTT	CASSLGGRAEKLFF
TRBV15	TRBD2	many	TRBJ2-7	TGTGCCACCAGCTCCCGCCGCGGGAGCGGGAGTTCTTCCTACGAGCAGTACTTC	CATSSRRGSGSSSYEQYF
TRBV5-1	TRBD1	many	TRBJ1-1	TGCGCCAGCAGCCCCTGGACAGGGGATGGGATCACTGAAGCTTTCTTT	CASSPWTGDGITEAFF
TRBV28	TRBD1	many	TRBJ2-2	TGTGCCAGCAGTCGGGTGCCGGGACAGGGTGACACCGGGGAGCTGTTTTTT	CASSRVPGQGDTGELFF
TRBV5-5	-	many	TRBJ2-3	TGTGCCAGCAGCACCCCGGGGGCGTCCACAGATACGCAGTATTTT	CASSTPGASTDTQYF
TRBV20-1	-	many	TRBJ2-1	TGCAGTGCTAGAGTGGCCGGGAACGGATACAATGAGCAGTTCTTC	CSARVAGNGYNEQFF
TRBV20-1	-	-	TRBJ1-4	TGCAGTGCGCGATCCGGGACCCAGGGTGAAAAACTGTTTTTT	CSARSGTQGEKLFF
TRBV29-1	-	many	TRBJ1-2	TGCAGCGTTGAAGAGGGTGCAGGGGACCATGGCTACACCTTC	CSVEEGAGDHGYTF
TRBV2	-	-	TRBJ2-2	TGTGCCAGCAGTCCCCACGGGGGCAGGGCGGACACCGGGGAGCTGTTTTTT	CASSPHGGRADTGELFF
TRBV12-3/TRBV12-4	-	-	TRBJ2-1	TGTGCCAGCACCCCCGGGACATTCTCCTACAATGAGCAGTTCTTC	CASTPGTFSYNEQFF
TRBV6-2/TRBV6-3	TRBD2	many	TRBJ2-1	TGTGCCAGCAGTGGACTAGCGGGAAGGCAGTACAATGAGCAGTTCTTC	CASSGLAGRQYNEQFF
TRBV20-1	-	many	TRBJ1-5	TGCAGTGCTCGGAGTGGGGCTGGCAATCAGCCCCAGCATTTT	CSARSGAGNQPQHF
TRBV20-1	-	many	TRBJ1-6	TGCAGTGCTAGATCCACAGGGCTGAATTCACCCCTCCACTTT	CSARSTGLNSPLHF
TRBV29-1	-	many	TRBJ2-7	TGCAGCGCAATAGTAGGTTACTACGAGCAGTACTTC	CSAIVGYYEQYF
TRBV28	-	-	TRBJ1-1	TGTGCCAGCAGTTTATTATCCTTTGGGGGGGAAGCTTTCTTT	CASSLLSFGGEAFF
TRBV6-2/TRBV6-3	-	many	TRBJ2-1	TGTGCCACCGACCATCGGGAGCCCTACAATGAGCAGTTCTTC	CATDHREPYNEQFF
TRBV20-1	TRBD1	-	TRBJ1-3	TGCAGTGCTCCCGACAGGGTCTCTGGAAACACCATATATTTT	CSAPDRVSGNTIYF
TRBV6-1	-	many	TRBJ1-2	TGTGCCAGCAGTGAAGGTCCTTCGGGGGGAAACTATGGCTACACCTTC	CASSEGPSGGNYGYTF
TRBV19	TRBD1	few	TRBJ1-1	TGTGCCAGTAGTCTACTGGACAGGCCAGAAGCTTTCTTT	CASSLLDRPEAFF
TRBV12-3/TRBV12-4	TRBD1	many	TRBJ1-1	TGTGCCAGCAGTTTTACAATACAGGGGAGAACTGAAGCTTTCTTT	CASSFTIQGRTEAFF
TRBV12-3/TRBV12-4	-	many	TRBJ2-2	TGTGCCAGCAGTTTCTTAGGGAACACCGGGGAGCTGTTTTTT	CASSFLGNTGELFF
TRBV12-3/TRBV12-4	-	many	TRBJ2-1	TGTGCCAGCAGTTTAGGTTCCGTTTCCTACAATGAGCAGTTCTTC	CASSLGSVSYNEQFF
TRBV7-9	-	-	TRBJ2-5	TGTGCCAGCAGCTTAGCGTTGTGGGAGACCCAGTACTTC	CASSLALWETQYF
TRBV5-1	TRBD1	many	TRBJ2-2	TGCGCCAGCAGCTTTCGACCGGGACAGGGATTCACCGGGGAGCTGTTTTTT	CASSFRPGQGFTGELFF
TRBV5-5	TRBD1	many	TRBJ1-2	TGTGCCAGCAGCCTTGACAGGGTAGGGCGTGGCTACACCTTC	CASSLDRVGRGYTF
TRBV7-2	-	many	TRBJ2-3	TGTGCCAGCAGCTTATGGGGCGGCGGGTCCACAGATACGCAGTATTTT	CASSLWGGGSTDTQYF
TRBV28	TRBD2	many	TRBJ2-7	TGTGCCAGCAGTTTATCCACTAGCGGGGAGCGCGAGCAGTACTTC	CASSLSTSGEREQYF
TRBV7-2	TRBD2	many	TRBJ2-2	TGTGCCAGCAGCTTAGGCGGACTAGTCAACACCGGGGAGCTGTTTTTT	CASSLGGLVNTGELFF
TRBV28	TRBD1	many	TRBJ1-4	TGTGCCAGCAGTCCAAGGACAGGAGTTCGGGAAAAACTGTTTTTT	CASSPRTGVREKLFF
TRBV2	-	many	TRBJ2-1	TGTGCCAGCGCGGGACAGTTCTCCTACAATGAGCAGTTCTTC	CASAGQFSYNEQFF
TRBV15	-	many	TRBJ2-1	TGTGCCACCGGGGTGGGGCTGGACAATGAGCAGTTCTTC	CATGVGLDNEQFF
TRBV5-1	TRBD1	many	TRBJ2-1	TGCGCCAGCAGCTCGACAGGGACCCCAACTGGCAATGAGCAGTTCTTC	CASSSTGTPTGNEQFF